This entry concerns a single TCR beta chain. Exclusions: uncontrolled infection, other autoimmune disease, pregnancy, lactation. The V gene lost 4 bases and the J gene lost 5 bases, with 10 bases spanning the gap. The V gene's germline CDR1 is SGHRS and CDR2 YFSETQ. The CDR3 extends over 12 amino acids. The sample comes from a study of T cells in Graves' hyperthyroidism and ophthalmopathy. Authors of the study amplified TCR beta CDR3 regions from RNA transcripts. With the HTBI primer set, the TCR CDR3 went through a first round of RT-PCR. TCRdb recomputed calls from the multiplex PCR reads with MiXCR, one row per CDR3 protein. This sample carries about 210,000 distinct CDR3 sequences, 15% to 20% of them seen once, and the ten largest clones take 50%.

Sequencing input: blood. The chain couples TRBV5-1 to TRBJ2-7; a possible D gene is TRBD2 (5 bases). This TCR came from a man over 45 with Graves' hyperthyroidism. Here the CDR3 reads CASSGLFHEQYF. The CDR3 DNA sequence: TGCGCCAGCAGCGGACTTTTCCACGAGCAGTACTTC.